This TCR beta chain derives from a study of shared clonotypes between healthy human individuals. CDR1 SGHVS and CDR2 FQNEAQ come from the germline V gene. Deletions cut 3 bases from V and 0 bases from J, with 9 bases between. The length of the CDR3 is 15 residues. Profiled with immunoSEQ multiplex PCR; TCRdb holds only in-frame clones, not every one. The sample has approximately 330,000 clones, 73% seen once. The sequencing input was memory CD4+ T cells sorted from blood. Subset: CD45RA-negative fraction. V usage is TRBV7-8 and J usage is TRBJ2-1; D ambiguous. This receptor was taken from a man under 40 in good health. The CDR3 region is CASSFSRVSYNEQFF. The DNA of the CDR3 is TGTGCCAGCAGCTTCTCACGGGTCTCCTACAATGAGCAGTTCTTC.